The 24 T cell receptor beta chains below come from one sample, sequenced in a study of control samples from healthy donors and cancer patients. TCRdb keeps only in-frame clones here, not all; method: immunoSEQ multiplex PCR. In the table there are over 15,000 clones, around 83% of which are singletons. The source material was PBMCs. These receptors were taken from a man aged 80 or over with head and neck cancer.

This clone was observed a handful of times. The chain uses TRBV7-9 and TRBJ1-5; D ambiguous. Trimming cost V 11 bases and J 1 base, with 12 bases left between them. Germline CDR1 and CDR2: SEHNR and FQNEAQ (reference sequence). The CDR3 is 13 residues long. CDR3 DNA sequence: TGTGCCGTCGGGTGGGGAAGCAATCAGCCCCAGCATTTT. Amino acid sequence: CAVGWGSNQPQHF.

This clone was found once. The J gene is TRBJ2-3, the V gene TRBV7-9; 9 nucleotides agree with TRBD2. J was trimmed by 2 bases and V by 4 bases; bases with no gene match: 7. CDR1 is SEHNR and CDR2 is FQNEAQ in the germline V gene (reference sequence). This CDR3 has 16 residues. The CDR3 loop reads CASSSPREGHTDTQYF. CDR3 in DNA: TGTGCCAGCAGCTCCCCGCGGGAGGGCCACACAGATACGCAGTATTTT.

V usage is TRBV30 and J usage is TRBJ1-5; tentatively, D is TRBD1 (5 bases). V was shortened by 6 bases and J by 0 bases, with 9 bases between the two germline ends. Germline CDR1 reads GTSNPN; CDR2 reads SVGIG (reference sequence). The CDR3 loop spans 13 amino acids. The CDR3, as DNA: TGTGCCTGCGGGACGGATAGCAATCAGCCCCAGCATTTT. It is translated as CACGTDSNQPQHF.

The chain uses TRBV4-1 and TRBJ2-7; TRBD2 might be the D (5 bases). From germline, CDR1 is MGHRA and CDR2 YSYEKL. CDR3 length: 15 residues. V dropped 0 bases and J dropped 0 bases, with 9 bases sitting between them. Here the CDR3 DNA reads TGCGCCAGCAGCCAAGATGAGGGTAGCTCCTACGAGCAGTACTTC. This translates into CASSQDEGSSYEQYF.

The chain links TRBV4-1 to TRBJ2-7; tentatively, D is TRBD1 (6 bases). The V gene's germline CDR1 is MGHRA and CDR2 YSYEKL. This CDR3 contains 15 residues. V dropped 5 bases and J dropped 6 bases, with 20 bases sitting between them. CDR3 region: CASSYRADSLPEQYF. Written as DNA, the CDR3 is TGCGCCAGCAGCTACCGGGCGGACAGCCTCCCCGAGCAGTACTTC.

The V and J genes are TRBV6-1 and TRBJ1-5; D unresolved. This CDR3 spans 15 amino acids. Trimming stripped 1 base from V and 4 bases from J, with 11 bases between. Germline assignment: CDR1 MNHNS and CDR2 SASEGT. The CDR3 spells CASSEDWETNQPQHF. CDR3 bases: TGTGCCAGCAGTGAAGACTGGGAAACAAATCAGCCCCAGCATTTT.

This clone appeared once. For the CDR3, the DNA is TGCGCCAGCAGCTTCGCGGGGGGGGGCACAGATACGCAGTATTTT. Translation: CASSFAGGGTDTQYF. The V call is TRBV5-1, the J call TRBJ2-3, with TRBD2 matching over 9 bases. The V segment lost 2 bases and the J segment 1 base; nucleotides outside the gene matches: 2. Germline-derived CDR1 and CDR2 are SGHRS and YFSETQ. The CDR3 is 15 residues long.

This clone was recorded a few times. This chain joins TRBV2 and TRBJ1-2; D gene unclear. The germline CDR1 and CDR2 sequences are SNHLY and FYNNEI. V was shortened by 2 bases and J by 5 bases, with 15 bases between the two germline ends. The CDR3 has 15 residues. The CDR3 is CASSELAGRVYGYTF. The CDR3 DNA reads TGTGCCAGCAGTGAACTGGCAGGTCGGGTTTATGGCTACACCTTC.

The V and J genes are TRBV9 and TRBJ2-7, with D perhaps matching TRBD2 (6 bases). The V gene's germline CDR1 is SGDLS and CDR2 YYNGEE. The CDR3 has 18 residues. V lost 4 bases to trimming and J lost 3 bases, with 26 bases between them. This chain's CDR3 is CASSSGSAGRPRDYEQYF. The CDR3, as DNA: TGTGCCAGCAGCTCAGGATCTGCGGGACGGCCCCGGGACTACGAGCAGTACTTC.

This sequence joins TRBV20-1 and TRBJ2-3; 10 nucleotides agree with TRBD2. The V gene end was trimmed by 3 bases and the J gene end by 5 bases; junction bases not matched to a gene: 5. The V gene's germline CDR1 is DFQATT and CDR2 SNEGSKA (reference sequence). The CDR3 contains 14 residues. The CDR3 bases are TGCAGTGCTAGTAGGGGGACTAGCGAAGATACGCAGTATTTT. This translates into CSASRGTSEDTQYF.

This clone was seen once. V usage is TRBV30 and J usage is TRBJ2-6; D uncertain. The CDR3 loop spans 15 amino acids. CDR1 and CDR2 (germline): GTSNPN, SVGIG (reference sequence). Trimming left V 3 bases short and J 0 bases short, with 9 bases between. The CDR3 sequence is CAWRLTLSGANVLTF. The CDR3 DNA is TGTGCCTGGAGGCTTACACTCTCTGGGGCCAACGTCCTGACTTTC.

V and J are TRBV18 and TRBJ2-2, with D unclear. Per germline, CDR1 KGHSH and CDR2 LQKENI. Deletions cut 0 bases from V and 3 bases from J, with 14 bases between. CDR3 length: 17 amino acids. In DNA form, the CDR3 reads TGTGCCAGCTCACCACCCGGCCGGCGAGTCGACACCGGGGAGCTGTTTTTT. Residues: CASSPPGRRVDTGELFF.

The rearrangement uses TRBV28 and TRBJ1-2; TRBD1 aligns across 7 bases. CDR1 is MDHEN, CDR2 SYDVKM, per germline. The CDR3 contains 14 residues. Trimming cost V 5 bases and J 8 bases; bases outside gene matches: 11. CDR3 region: CASSGTVNWWGYTF. The CDR3 coding sequence is TGTGCCAGCAGTGGGACAGTCAATTGGTGGGGCTACACCTTC.

The rearrangement links TRBV24-1 to TRBJ2-3; tentative D call: TRBD1 (7 bases). Trimming took off 6 bases at V and 3 bases at J, with 12 bases between the two ends. CDR3 length equals 14 residues. In germline, CDR1 is KGHDR, CDR2 SFDVKD. The CDR3 DNA reads as TGTGCCACCAGTCAGACAGGGAGGACAGATACGCAGTATTTT. Protein product: CATSQTGRTDTQYF.

CDR3: CASSPGGHTNIQYF. As DNA, the CDR3 is TGTGCCAGCAGCCCTGGGGGGCACACCAACATTCAGTACTTC. The chain combines TRBV27 with TRBJ2-4; D tentatively fits TRBD1 or TRBD2 (6 bases each). The CDR3 covers 14 residues. The germline V gene has CDR1 MNHEY and CDR2 SMNVEV (reference sequence). V lost 6 bases and J lost 7, with 16 bases in between.

The rearrangement links TRBV20-1 to TRBJ2-7; no firm D call. V shed 0 bases and J shed 9 bases, with 9 bases lying between them. From germline, CDR1 is DFQATT and CDR2 SNEGSKA (reference sequence). The CDR3 length is 11 residues. The CDR3 coding sequence is TGCAGTGCTAGAGATGGGTGGGGGCAGTACTTC. As protein: CSARDGWGQYF.

The V gene is TRBV10-1, the J gene TRBJ2-5, with TRBD1 identical over 7 bases. The CDR3 contains 14 residues. The V segment lost 3 bases and the J segment 2 bases; nucleotides outside the gene matches: 3. Germline assignment: CDR1 WNHNN and CDR2 SYGVQD (reference sequence). CDR3 in amino acids: CASSDVRGQETQYF. The CDR3 coding sequence is TGCGCCAGCAGTGATGTCAGGGGGCAAGAGACCCAGTACTTC.

The chain has TRBV5-8 and TRBJ1-2; D uncertain. The CDR3 spans 15 residues. V lost 2 bases and J 3 bases, leaving 14 bases between the germline ends. The germline V gene encodes CDR1 SGHTS and CDR2 YDEGEE. The CDR3 DNA reads TGTGCCAGCAGCTTCCAACAGAATTCTTACTATGGCTACACCTTC. This codes for CASSFQQNSYYGYTF.

The V call is TRBV5-1, the J call TRBJ1-2; 7 bases line up with TRBD1. Germline V gives CDR1 SGHRS, CDR2 YFSETQ. CDR3 length equals 14 residues. Trimming at V came to 4 bases and at J to 4 bases, leaving 7 bases not matched to a gene. As DNA, the CDR3 is TGCGCCAGCAGCAGAGACAGGGCGGGCTATGGCTACACCTTC. The encoded protein is CASSRDRAGYGYTF.

This clone has only one observation. This chain uses TRBV3-1 (or the pseudogene TRBV3-2) with TRBJ1-1; possibly TRBD1 for D (5 bases). The CDR3 length is 13 residues. CDR1 LGHDT and CDR2 YNNKEL come from the germline V gene (reference sequence). V gave up 0 bases and J gave up 5 bases, with 7 bases separating them. The DNA of the CDR3 is TGTGCCAGCAGCCAAGATGGGGGTACTGAAGCTTTCTTT. This encodes CASSQDGGTEAFF.

V and J are TRBV7-2 and TRBJ1-5, with 9 bases that match TRBD1. Germline V gene sequence: CDR1 SGHTA, CDR2 FQGNSA. The junction had 5 bases not matched to a gene; V was cut back by 2 bases and J by 6 bases. CDR3 length: 15 amino acids. This chain's CDR3 is CASSLTGGSTQPQHF. In DNA form, the CDR3 reads TGTGCCAGCAGCTTAACAGGGGGCTCAACTCAGCCCCAGCATTTT.

The V and J genes are TRBV24-1 and TRBJ1-2; D gene ambiguous. Germline V CDR1 and CDR2: KGHDR, SFDVKD. V was cut by 2 bases and J by 7 bases, with 16 bases left in between. The CDR3 sequence is 15 residues long. The CDR3 loop is CATSDSQQRQVGYTF. CDR3 in DNA: TGTGCCACCAGTGATTCACAACAGCGGCAGGTTGGCTACACCTTC.

This clone is a singleton in its sample. This sequence joins TRBV4-1 and TRBJ2-3; 12 bases line up with TRBD2. Germline CDR1 is MGHRA and CDR2 is YSYEKL. Trimming at V came to 5 bases and at J to 4 bases, leaving 1 base not matched to a gene. This CDR3 has 14 amino acids. The CDR3 is CASSASGGADTQYF. The CDR3, as DNA: TGCGCCAGCAGCGCTAGCGGGGGGGCAGATACGCAGTATTTT.

The V call is TRBV13, the J call TRBJ2-3; D is unresolved. The germline V and J ends were trimmed by 0 bases and 3 bases, with 7 bases remaining between them. Germline assignment: CDR1 PRHDT and CDR2 FYEKMQ (reference sequence). This CDR3 has 14 residues. CDR3 protein: CASSLGRTTDTQYF. In DNA form, the CDR3 reads TGTGCCAGCAGCTTAGGAAGGACGACAGATACGCAGTATTTT.